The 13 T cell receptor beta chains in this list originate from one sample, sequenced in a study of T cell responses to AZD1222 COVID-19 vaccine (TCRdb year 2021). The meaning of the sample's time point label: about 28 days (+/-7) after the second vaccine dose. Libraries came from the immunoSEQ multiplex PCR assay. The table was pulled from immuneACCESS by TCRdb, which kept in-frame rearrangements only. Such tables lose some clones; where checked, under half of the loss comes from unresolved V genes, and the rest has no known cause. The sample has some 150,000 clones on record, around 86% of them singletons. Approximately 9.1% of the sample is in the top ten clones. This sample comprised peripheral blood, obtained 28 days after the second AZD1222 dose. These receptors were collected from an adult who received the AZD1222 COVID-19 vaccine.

CDR3 coding DNA: TGCGCCAGCAGCTTGGCGGGAGGAACCCAAGAGACCCAGTACTTC. This translates into CASSLAGGTQETQYF. V gene TRBV5-1 combines with J gene TRBJ2-5, with 7 positions matching TRBD2. This CDR3 has 15 amino acids. Germline V gene data show CDR1 as SGHRS and CDR2 as YFSETQ. The junction had 3 bases not matched to a gene; V was cut back by 0 bases and J by 1 base.

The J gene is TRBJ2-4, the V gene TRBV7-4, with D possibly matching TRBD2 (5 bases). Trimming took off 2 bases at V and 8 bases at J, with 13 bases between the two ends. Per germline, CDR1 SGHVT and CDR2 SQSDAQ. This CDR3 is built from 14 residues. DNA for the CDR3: TGTGCCAGCAGCTTAAAGAGGGATCGGCACATTCAGTACTTC. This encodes CASSLKRDRHIQYF. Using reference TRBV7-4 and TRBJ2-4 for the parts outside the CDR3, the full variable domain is GAGVSQSPRYKVAKRGRDVALRCDSISGHVTLYWYRQTLGQGSEVLTYSQSDAQRDKSGRPSGRFSAERPERSVSTLKIQRTEQGDSAVYLCASSLKRDRHIQYFGAGTRLSVL.

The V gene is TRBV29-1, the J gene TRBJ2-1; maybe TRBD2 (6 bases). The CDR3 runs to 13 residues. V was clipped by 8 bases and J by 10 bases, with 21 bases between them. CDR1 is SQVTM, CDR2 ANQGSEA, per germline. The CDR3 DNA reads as TGCAGCCCTCGAAGACTAGTCGGTGGCGAGCAGTTCTTC. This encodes CSPRRLVGGEQFF.

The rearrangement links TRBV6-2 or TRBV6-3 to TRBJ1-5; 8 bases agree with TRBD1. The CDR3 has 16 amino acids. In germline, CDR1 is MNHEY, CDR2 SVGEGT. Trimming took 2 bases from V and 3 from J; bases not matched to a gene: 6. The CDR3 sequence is CASSYATGGYNQPQHF. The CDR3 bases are TGTGCCAGCAGTTACGCCACAGGGGGATACAATCAGCCCCAGCATTTT.

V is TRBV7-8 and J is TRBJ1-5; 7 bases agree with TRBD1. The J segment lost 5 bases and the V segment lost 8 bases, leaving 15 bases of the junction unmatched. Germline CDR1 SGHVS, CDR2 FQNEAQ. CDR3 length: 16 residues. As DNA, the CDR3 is TGTGCCAGCGGACCCCACCTTGGACAGGTCTATCAGCCCCAGCATTTT. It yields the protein CASGPHLGQVYQPQHF.

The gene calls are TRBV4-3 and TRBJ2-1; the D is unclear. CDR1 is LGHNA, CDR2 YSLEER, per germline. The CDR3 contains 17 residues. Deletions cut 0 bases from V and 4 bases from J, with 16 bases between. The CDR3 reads CASSQDRSIARYNEQFF. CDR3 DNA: TGCGCCAGCAGCCAAGATAGGTCGATAGCTAGGTACAATGAGCAGTTCTTC.

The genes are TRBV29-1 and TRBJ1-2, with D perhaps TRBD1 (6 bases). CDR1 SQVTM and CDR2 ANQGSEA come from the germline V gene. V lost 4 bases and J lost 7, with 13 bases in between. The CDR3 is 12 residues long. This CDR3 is CSVAGPRGGYTF. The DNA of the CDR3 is TGCAGCGTTGCAGGGCCCAGGGGTGGCTACACCTTC.

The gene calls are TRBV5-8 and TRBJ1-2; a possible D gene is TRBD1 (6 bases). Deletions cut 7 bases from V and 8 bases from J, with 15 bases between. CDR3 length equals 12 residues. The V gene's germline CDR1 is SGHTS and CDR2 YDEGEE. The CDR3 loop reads CASVPWTEGYTF. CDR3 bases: TGTGCCAGCGTACCCTGGACAGAAGGCTACACCTTC.

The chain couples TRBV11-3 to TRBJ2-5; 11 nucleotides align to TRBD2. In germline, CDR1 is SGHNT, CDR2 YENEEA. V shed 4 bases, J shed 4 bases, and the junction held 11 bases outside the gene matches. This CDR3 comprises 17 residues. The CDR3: CASSSGIAGGLAETQYF. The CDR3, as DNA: TGTGCCAGCAGCTCCGGAATAGCGGGAGGGCTGGCAGAGACCCAGTACTTC.

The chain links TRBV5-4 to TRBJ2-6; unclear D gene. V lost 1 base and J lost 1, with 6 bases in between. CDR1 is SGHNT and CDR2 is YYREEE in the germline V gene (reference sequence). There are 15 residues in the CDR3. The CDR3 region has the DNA TGTGCCAGCAGCTTGCCTGGATCTGGGGCCAACGTCCTGACTTTC. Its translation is CASSLPGSGANVLTF.

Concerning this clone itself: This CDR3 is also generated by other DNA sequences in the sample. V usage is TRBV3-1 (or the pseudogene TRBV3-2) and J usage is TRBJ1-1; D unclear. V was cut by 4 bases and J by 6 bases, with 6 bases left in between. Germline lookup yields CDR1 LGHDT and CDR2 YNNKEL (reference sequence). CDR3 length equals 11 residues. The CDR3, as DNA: TGTGCCAGCAGCCGTGGCGCTGAAGCTTTCTTT. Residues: CASSRGAEAFF.

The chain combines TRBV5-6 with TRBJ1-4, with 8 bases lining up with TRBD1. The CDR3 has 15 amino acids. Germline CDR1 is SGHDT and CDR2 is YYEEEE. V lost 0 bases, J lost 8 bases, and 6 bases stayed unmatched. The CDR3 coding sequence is TGTGCCAGCAGCTTGGCGGCAGGGGGCGAAGAAAAACTGTTTTTT. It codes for CASSLAAGGEEKLFF.

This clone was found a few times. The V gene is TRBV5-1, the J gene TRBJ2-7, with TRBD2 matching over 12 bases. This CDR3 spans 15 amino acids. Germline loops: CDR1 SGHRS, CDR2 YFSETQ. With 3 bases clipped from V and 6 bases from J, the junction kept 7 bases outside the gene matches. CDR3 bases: TGCGCCAGCAGCTGGACTAGCGGGACGCAGTCCGAGCAGTACTTC. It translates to CASSWTSGTQSEQYF.